A selection of T cell receptor beta chains follows, all from one sample in a study of CD8 T cells in Susac syndrome. TCRdb analysed the immunoSEQ multiplex PCR reads with MiXCR anew, one entry per CDR3 protein. The sample lists 150,000 to 160,000 distinct CDR3 sequences; 95% were seen once. The specimen was CD8+ T cells from PBMCs. The receptors derive from a human donor with multiple sclerosis. CDR3s include the opening cysteine and the closing phenylalanine or tryptophan. Fields, in order: D gene, V gene, clone size, J gene, CDR3 protein, CDR3 DNA. A D gene is named only where the DNA matches it firmly. Clone size appears in some rows only: once, few, many, or a class for an expanded clone.

d_gene: .; v_gene: TRBV20-1; abundance: .; j_gene: TRBJ2-5; CDR3aa: CSAQTGPDGETQYF; CDR3nt: TGCAGTGCCCAAACGGGGCCAGACGGGGAGACCCAGTACTTC
d_gene: .; v_gene: TRBV3-1; abundance: .; j_gene: TRBJ2-4; CDR3aa: CASSTSDGGRNIQYF; CDR3nt: TGTGCCAGCAGCACCTCCGATGGGGGCCGGAACATTCAGTACTTC
d_gene: .; v_gene: TRBV29-1; abundance: .; j_gene: TRBJ1-2; CDR3aa: CSAPQGGGYTF; CDR3nt: TGCAGCGCCCCTCAGGGAGGTGGCTACACCTTC
d_gene: .; v_gene: TRBV27; abundance: .; j_gene: TRBJ2-3; CDR3aa: CASSLSILAPDTQYF; CDR3nt: TGTGCCAGCAGTTTATCTATCCTAGCTCCAGATACGCAGTATTTT
d_gene: TRBD2; v_gene: TRBV13; abundance: once; j_gene: TRBJ2-1; CDR3aa: CASSSGRRGDEQFF; CDR3nt: TGTGCCAGCAGCTCAGGGAGGCGGGGGGATGAGCAGTTCTTC
d_gene: .; v_gene: TRBV1; abundance: .; j_gene: TRBJ1-2; CDR3aa: CTSSQVRGDGYTF; CDR3nt: TGCACCAGCAGCCAAGTTAGGGGGGATGGCTACACCTTC
d_gene: .; v_gene: TRBV27; abundance: .; j_gene: TRBJ2-1; CDR3aa: CASSPPDRLEQFF; CDR3nt: TGTGCCAGCAGCCCCCCGGACCGCCTTGAGCAGTTCTTC
d_gene: TRBD1; v_gene: TRBV14; abundance: .; j_gene: TRBJ2-7; CDR3aa: CASSQEPGGSYEQYF; CDR3nt: TGTGCCAGCAGCCAAGAACCAGGGGGCTCCTACGAGCAGTACTTC
d_gene: .; v_gene: TRBV5-1; abundance: .; j_gene: TRBJ2-7; CDR3aa: CASSLGFPSSYEQYF; CDR3nt: TGCGCCAGCAGCTTGGGTTTCCCGAGCTCCTACGAGCAGTACTTC
d_gene: .; v_gene: TRBV25-1; abundance: .; j_gene: TRBJ2-1; CDR3aa: CASGITGLEQFF; CDR3nt: TGTGCCAGCGGAATTACAGGGCTTGAGCAGTTCTTC
d_gene: .; v_gene: TRBV9; abundance: .; j_gene: TRBJ1-1; CDR3aa: CASNPGYNTEAFF; CDR3nt: TGTGCCAGCAACCCGGGCTACAACACTGAAGCTTTCTTT
d_gene: .; v_gene: TRBV29-1; abundance: .; j_gene: TRBJ1-1; CDR3aa: CSVEDLGVEAFF; CDR3nt: TGCAGCGTTGAAGATTTAGGGGTCGAAGCTTTCTTT
d_gene: .; v_gene: TRBV7-9; abundance: .; j_gene: TRBJ1-1; CDR3aa: CASSTTSTVMNTEAFF; CDR3nt: TGTGCCAGCAGCACCACCTCGACAGTCATGAACACTGAAGCTTTCTTT
d_gene: .; v_gene: TRBV7-3; abundance: .; j_gene: TRBJ2-7; CDR3aa: CASSWDGAYEQYF; CDR3nt: TGTGCCAGCAGCTGGGACGGTGCGTACGAGCAGTACTTC
d_gene: .; v_gene: TRBV12-3/TRBV12-4; abundance: .; j_gene: TRBJ1-2; CDR3aa: CASSQGSSGYGYTF; CDR3nt: TGTGCCAGCAGTCAGGGTTCCAGTGGCTATGGCTACACCTTC
d_gene: .; v_gene: TRBV18; abundance: once; j_gene: TRBJ2-7; CDR3aa: CASSPDPWQIPYEQYF; CDR3nt: TGTGCCAGCTCACCCGACCCCTGGCAGATCCCCTACGAGCAGTACTTC
d_gene: .; v_gene: TRBV3-1; abundance: .; j_gene: TRBJ2-7; CDR3aa: CASSQVGVGEQYF; CDR3nt: TGTGCCAGCAGCCAAGTTGGTGTTGGCGAGCAGTACTTC
d_gene: TRBD1; v_gene: TRBV24-1; abundance: .; j_gene: TRBJ2-5; CDR3aa: CATSGGQGVETQYF; CDR3nt: TGTGCCACCAGTGGGGGACAGGGTGTGGAGACCCAGTACTTC
d_gene: .; v_gene: TRBV3-1; abundance: .; j_gene: TRBJ1-1; CDR3aa: CASSQVQGHKFGAFF; CDR3nt: TGTGCCAGCAGCCAAGTACAGGGCCATAAGTTCGGGGCTTTCTTT
d_gene: TRBD1; v_gene: TRBV7-9; abundance: .; j_gene: TRBJ2-1; CDR3aa: CASSPIQGVKEQFF; CDR3nt: TGTGCCAGCAGCCCGATTCAGGGGGTGAAAGAGCAGTTCTTC
d_gene: .; v_gene: TRBV7-3; abundance: .; j_gene: TRBJ2-1; CDR3aa: CASSLTGRIGSSYNEQFF; CDR3nt: TGTGCCAGCAGCTTAACGGGGAGGATAGGGAGCTCCTACAATGAGCAGTTCTTC